A selection of T cell receptor beta chains follows, all from one sample in a study of OX40 agonist ivuxolimab in advanced cancers. Measured with immunoSEQ multiplex PCR; TCRdb has only the in-frame clones, and not every one. The data hold roughly 140,000 clones, with 94% observed a single time. Sequenced here: CD4+ or CD8+ T cells sorted from blood, sampled in a trial of the OX40 agonist ivuxolimab. The receptor source for this set is an adult with an advanced solid tumor such as melanoma, head and neck, liver or kidney cancer. Each CDR3 is given with its conserved first and last residue. The order of the fields is clone size, CDR3 length, D gene, J gene, V gene, CDR3 DNA, CDR3 protein. The D gene is left open where the match is weak. Size is omitted from some rows. Given values are once, few, many or a class for expanded clones.

-	15	TRBD2	TRBJ2-3	TRBV7-6	TGTGCCAGCAGCCCGGATGGGAGGGTCTTAGATACGCAGTATTTT	CASSPDGRVLDTQYF
-	13	-	TRBJ1-2	TRBV6-6	TGTGCCAGCAGTTCACAGGGTCTACGGGGCTACACCTTC	CASSSQGLRGYTF
once	12	TRBD1	TRBJ1-2	TRBV12-5	TGTGCTAGTGTCCAGGGGGCAGGCGGCTACACCTTC	CASVQGAGGYTF
-	12	-	TRBJ2-5	TRBV7-2	TGTGCCAGCAGCTATCACAGTGAGACCCAGTACTTC	CASSYHSETQYF
-	16	TRBD2	TRBJ2-1	TRBV5-4	TGTGCCAGCAGCTTGCCGACTAGCGGGGTTAGAAATGAGCAGTTCTTC	CASSLPTSGVRNEQFF
-	12	-	TRBJ1-2	TRBV28	TGTGCCAGCAGTTGGGGCCTCTATGGCTACACCTTC	CASSWGLYGYTF
-	15	-	TRBJ2-3	TRBV7-2	TGTGCCAGCAGCTTAGCCCAGAGCGGTCCAGATACGCAGTATTTT	CASSLAQSGPDTQYF
-	12	-	TRBJ1-2	TRBV19	TGTGCCAGTAGTCCTGACTGGGGCGGCTACACCTTC	CASSPDWGGYTF
-	15	-	TRBJ2-3	TRBV9	TGTGCCAGCAGCGTAGTGGCTAGTGGCACAGATACGCAGTATTTT	CASSVVASGTDTQYF
-	15	TRBD2	TRBJ2-3	TRBV7-2	TGTGCCAGCAGCTTAGCGGTAGCGGGAGCCGATACGCAGTATTTT	CASSLAVAGADTQYF
-	19	-	TRBJ1-1	TRBV21-1	TGTGCCAGCAGCACCGAGATCGGGCCCAGGTGTGCGTTAGACACTGAAGCTTTCTTT	CASSTEIGPRCALDTEAFF
-	13	TRBD1	TRBJ1-2	TRBV6-6	TGTGCCAGCAGCCCGACAGGGCCCTATGGCTACACCTTC	CASSPTGPYGYTF
-	14	-	TRBJ2-7	TRBV18	TGTGCCAGCTCACCACCCGGACAGTCCTACGAGCAGTACTTC	CASSPPGQSYEQYF